This TCR beta chain was retrieved from a study of long-term antiretroviral therapy in people with HIV. V shed 0 bases and J 4 bases; nucleotides not matched to a gene: 6. CDR1 is LNHNV, CDR2 YYDKDF, per germline (reference sequence). This CDR3 has 17 residues. The libraries were made with immunoSEQ v3.0 at survey level. The table came from immunoSEQ multiplex PCR; TCRdb's copy has only in-frame clones and leaves some out. The sample holds 25,000 to 30,000 clones, more than 85% seen once. Here the sequenced sample was unsorted PBMCs, taken 6.2 years after starting antiretroviral therapy. V is TRBV15 and J is TRBJ2-7; 13 bases agree with TRBD2. This clonotype was sampled from a man between 40 and 49 years old with HIV. The DNA of the CDR3 is TGTGCCACCAGCAGAGATAGACTAGCGGGAGGTGTGTACGAGCAGTACTTC. Translation gives CATSRDRLAGGVYEQYF.